This TCR beta chain is from a study of shared T cell receptors in the human thymus. The protocol was immunoSEQ multiplex PCR, while the TCRdb copy is restricted to in-frame clones and leaves out a portion. Here the sample spans 600,000 to 900,000 clones, 70% to 90% being singletons. The length of the CDR3 is 15 residues. V gave up 5 bases and J gave up 8 bases; unmatched junction bases: 11. CDR1 is LNHDA and CDR2 is SQIVND in the germline V gene (reference sequence). The same sample was also used in a study of human thymus T cells. Per that study: Those donating were healthy Finnish infants in corrective surgery for congenital heart defects. Thymus pieces cut out during corrective heart surgery were the tissue that was used. Gene usage for V and J segments appeared biased in thymic and blood repertoires. Overlap was high between thymic repertoires from unrelated individuals, as reported in related research.

The chain is built from TRBV19 and TRBJ2-2, with TRBD1 identical over 7 bases. Sequencing was performed on thymocytes. This sequence originates from a girl less than two years old with a congenital heart defect. CDR3 region: CASSPTGPHKGELFF. In DNA form, the CDR3 reads TGTGCCAGTAGTCCGACAGGGCCTCATAAGGGGGAGCTGTTTTTT.